These 10 T cell receptor beta chains share one sample of origin, sequenced in a study of T cells in Graves' hyperthyroidism and ophthalmopathy. What was amplified from RNA transcripts were TCR beta CDR3 regions. Using the HTBI primer set, a first-round RT-PCR was run on the TCR CDR3. TCRdb recomputed calls from the multiplex PCR reads with MiXCR, one row per CDR3 protein. In the table there are a few hundred thousand distinct CDR3 sequences, over 20% of which are singletons. Sequencing was performed on blood. These receptors were taken from a man under 40 with Graves' ophthalmopathy.

The chain couples TRBV11-2 to TRBJ1-3; D is undetermined. Per germline, CDR1 SGHAT and CDR2 FQNNGV. CDR3 length equals 14 residues. V shed 5 bases and J shed 3 bases, with 11 bases lying between them. The CDR3 spells CASSPHAGGNTIYF. The CDR3 DNA is TGTGCCAGCAGCCCGCACGCTGGTGGAAACACCATATATTTT.

V is TRBV20-1 and J is TRBJ1-6, with TRBD1 as a possible D gene (6 bases). Trimming shortened V by 6 bases and J by 4 bases, and 13 bases separated the two germline ends. Germline V lookup: CDR1 DFQATT, CDR2 SNEGSKA (reference sequence). There are 14 residues in the CDR3. The CDR3 DNA reads as TGCAGTGCCAGGACAGAATTTTATAATTCACCCCTCCACTTT. Protein product: CSARTEFYNSPLHF.

This clonotype was detected only a few times. The chain carries TRBV3-1 and TRBJ2-5; TRBD2 agrees at 7 bases. Germline loops: CDR1 LGHDT, CDR2 YNNKEL (reference sequence). This CDR3 region has 16 residues. Trimming removed 2 bases from V and 5 bases from J; junction bases left unmatched: 11. CDR3 bases: TGTGCCAGCAGCCAACGCGGAGGCGGGAGCAGGGAGACCCAGTACTTC. Encoded protein: CASSQRGGGSRETQYF.

This sequence joins TRBV6-5 and TRBJ2-1; 10 bases fit TRBD1. V dropped 2 bases and J dropped 5; count of bases not matched to a gene: 3. Per germline, CDR1 MNHEY and CDR2 SVGAGI. The CDR3 length is 15 residues. CDR3 DNA: TGTGCCAGCAGTTACCTCGGGACAGGGGACAATGAGCAGTTCTTC. Its protein product is CASSYLGTGDNEQFF.

In this sample, this clonotype turned up many times. The chain uses TRBV20-1 and TRBJ1-2; D is unresolved. The germline V gene has CDR1 DFQATT and CDR2 SNEGSKA (reference sequence). This CDR3 is built from 12 residues. The V end lost 5 bases, the J end lost 5 bases, and 12 bases lay between the germline ends. CDR3 sequence: CSAPPGPYGYTF. The CDR3 DNA reads TGCAGTGCTCCGCCTGGACCTTATGGCTACACCTTC.

The chain combines TRBV4-1 with TRBJ1-2; TRBD1 aligns across 9 bases. Germline CDR1 and CDR2: MGHRA and YSYEKL. The V segment lost 0 bases and the J segment 5 bases; nucleotides outside the gene matches: 1. CDR3 size: 14 residues. CDR3 nucleotides: TGCGCCAGCAGCCAAGAAGGACAGGGGTATGGCTACACCTTC. This encodes CASSQEGQGYGYTF.

This clonotype was counted at least ten times. The chain couples TRBV6-1 to TRBJ1-1; D is uncertain. Trimming took 4 bases from V and 3 from J, leaving 9 bases between them. The CDR3 loop spans 13 amino acids. Looked up from germline, CDR1 is MNHNS and CDR2 is SASEGT. CDR3 sequence: CASSVYGDTEAFF. In nucleotides, the CDR3 is TGTGCCAGCAGTGTTTACGGAGACACTGAAGCTTTCTTT.

The sample holds many counts of this clonotype. For the CDR3, the DNA is TGTGCCAGCAGTGAACCGGGCTTGAAACGGCATGAGCAGTTCTTC. It codes for CASSEPGLKRHEQFF. The V and J genes are TRBV2 and TRBJ2-1; D is undetermined. Germline V lookup: CDR1 SNHLY, CDR2 FYNNEI. V lost 2 bases and J 8 bases, leaving 16 bases between the germline ends. The CDR3 is 15 amino acids.

The gene calls are TRBV6-2 or TRBV6-3 and TRBJ2-1; 12 bases agree with TRBD2. The V segment lost 3 bases and the J segment 6 bases; nucleotides outside the gene matches: 6. The CDR3 has 16 amino acids. The germline CDR1 and CDR2 sequences are MNHEY and SVGEGT. In DNA, the CDR3 is TGTGCCAGCAGTTATTTGTTGACTAGCGGGAGCAATGAGCAGTTCTTC. Translation: CASSYLLTSGSNEQFF.

This chain connects TRBV6-2 or TRBV6-3 to TRBJ1-1, with D perhaps matching TRBD1 (5 bases). Germline V gene lookup returns CDR1 MNHEY and CDR2 SVGEGT. The CDR3 totals 14 residues. V gave up 2 bases and J gave up 2 bases, with 9 bases separating them. The CDR3 loop is CASSYGGVNTEAFF. CDR3 sequence (DNA): TGTGCCAGCAGTTACGGGGGGGTAAACACTGAAGCTTTCTTT.